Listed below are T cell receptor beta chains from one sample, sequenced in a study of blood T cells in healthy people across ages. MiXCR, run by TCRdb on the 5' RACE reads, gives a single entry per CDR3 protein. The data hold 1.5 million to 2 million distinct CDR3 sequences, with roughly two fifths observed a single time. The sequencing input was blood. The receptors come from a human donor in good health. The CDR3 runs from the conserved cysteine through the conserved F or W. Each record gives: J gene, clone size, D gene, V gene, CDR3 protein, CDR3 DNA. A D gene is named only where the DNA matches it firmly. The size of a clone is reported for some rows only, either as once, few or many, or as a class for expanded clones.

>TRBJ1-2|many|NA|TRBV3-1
CASSQGYYGYTF
TGTGCCAGCAGCCAAGGGTACTATGGCTACACCTTC
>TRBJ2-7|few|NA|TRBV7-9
CASTARSPHYEQYF
TGTGCCAGCACCGCAAGGAGCCCCCATTACGAGCAGTACTTC
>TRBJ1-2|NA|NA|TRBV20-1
CSARDAVRGWYGYTF
TGCAGTGCTAGAGACGCAGTTAGGGGTTGGTATGGCTACACCTTC
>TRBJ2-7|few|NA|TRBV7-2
CASSLARTDSSYEQYF
TGTGCCAGCAGCTTAGCAAGGACGGATAGCTCCTACGAGCAGTACTTC
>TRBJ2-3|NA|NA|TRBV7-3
CASSNLLGGTDTQYF
TGTGCCAGCAGCAACCTGCTCGGCGGTACAGATACGCAGTATTTT
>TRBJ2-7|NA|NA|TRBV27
CASSPLGVGDEQYF
TGTGCCAGCAGTCCCCTGGGGGTAGGGGACGAGCAGTACTTC
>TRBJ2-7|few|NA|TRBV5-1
CASSSSYAGERNEQYF
TGCGCCAGCAGCTCCTCTTATGCAGGGGAGAGGAACGAGCAGTACTTC
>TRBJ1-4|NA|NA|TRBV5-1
CASSLFGDDEKLFF
TGCGCCAGCAGCTTGTTTGGGGACGATGAAAAACTGTTTTTT
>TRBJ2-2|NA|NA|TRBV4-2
CASSQASGTGELFF
TGTGCCAGCAGCCAGGCATCCGGAACCGGGGAGCTGTTTTTT
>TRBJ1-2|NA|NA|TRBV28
CASSFGGGQDYGYTF
TGTGCCAGCAGTTTTGGCGGGGGGCAGGACTATGGCTACACCTTC
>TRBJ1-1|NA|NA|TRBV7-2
CASSPWGGTEAFF
TGTGCCAGCAGCCCTTGGGGGGGGACTGAAGCTTTCTTT
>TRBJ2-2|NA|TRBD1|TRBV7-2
CASSFRGQGGELFF
TGTGCCAGCAGCTTCAGGGGGCAGGGCGGGGAGCTGTTTTTT
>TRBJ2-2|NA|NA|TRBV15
CATSIRVQNTGELFF
TGTGCCACCAGCATCCGGGTTCAGAACACCGGGGAGCTGTTTTTT
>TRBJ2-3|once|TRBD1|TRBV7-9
CASSWGQLVSTDTQYF
TGTGCCAGCAGCTGGGGACAGTTAGTTTCCACAGATACGCAGTATTTT
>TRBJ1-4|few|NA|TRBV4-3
CASSQDGGSEKLFF
TGCGCCAGCAGCCAAGATGGGGGATCTGAAAAACTGTTTTTT
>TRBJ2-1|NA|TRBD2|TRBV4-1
CASSRGLEQFF
TGCGCCAGCAGCCGGGGACTAGAGCAGTTCTTC
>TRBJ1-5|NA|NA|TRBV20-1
CSARGGRGNQPQHF
TGTAGTGCTAGGGGGGGCAGGGGCAATCAGCCCCAGCATTTT
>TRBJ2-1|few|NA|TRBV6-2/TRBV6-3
CASSYSLAGGDEQFF
TGTGCCAGCAGTTACTCTCTAGCAGGGGGGGACGAGCAGTTCTTC
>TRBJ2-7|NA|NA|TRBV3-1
CANSPYQGLYEQYF
TGTGCCAACAGCCCCTACCAGGGTCTCTACGAGCAGTACTTC
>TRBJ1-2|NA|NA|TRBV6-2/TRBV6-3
CASSDESYGYTF
TGTGCCAGCAGCGACGAGAGCTATGGCTACACCTTC
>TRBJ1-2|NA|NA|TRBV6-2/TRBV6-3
CASSYGHSYGCTF
TGTGCCAGCAGTTACGGACACAGCTATGGCTGCACCTTC
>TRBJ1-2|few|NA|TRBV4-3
CASSQDPRDGYGYTF
TGCGCCAGCAGCCAAGATCCCAGGGACGGATATGGCTACACCTTC